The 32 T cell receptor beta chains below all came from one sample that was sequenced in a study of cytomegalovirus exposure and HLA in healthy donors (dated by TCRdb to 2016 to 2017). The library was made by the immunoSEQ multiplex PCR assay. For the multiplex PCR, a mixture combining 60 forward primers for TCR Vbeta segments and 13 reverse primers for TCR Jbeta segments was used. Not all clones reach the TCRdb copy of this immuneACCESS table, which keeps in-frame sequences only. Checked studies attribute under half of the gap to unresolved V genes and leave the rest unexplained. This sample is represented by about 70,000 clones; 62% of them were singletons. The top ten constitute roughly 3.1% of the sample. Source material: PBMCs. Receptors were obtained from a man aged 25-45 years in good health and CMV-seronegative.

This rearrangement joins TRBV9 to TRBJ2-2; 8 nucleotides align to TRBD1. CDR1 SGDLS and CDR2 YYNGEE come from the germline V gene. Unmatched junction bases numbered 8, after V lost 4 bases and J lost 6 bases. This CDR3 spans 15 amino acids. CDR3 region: CASSPRTGSPGELFF. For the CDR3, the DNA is TGTGCCAGCAGCCCCCGGACAGGGAGCCCCGGGGAGCTGTTTTTT.

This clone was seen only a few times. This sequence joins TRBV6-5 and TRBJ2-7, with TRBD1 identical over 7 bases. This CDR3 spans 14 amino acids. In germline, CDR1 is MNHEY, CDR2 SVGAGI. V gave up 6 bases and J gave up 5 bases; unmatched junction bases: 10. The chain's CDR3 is CASSIQGLQDEQYF. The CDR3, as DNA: TGTGCCAGCAGCATACAGGGGTTGCAGGACGAGCAGTACTTC.

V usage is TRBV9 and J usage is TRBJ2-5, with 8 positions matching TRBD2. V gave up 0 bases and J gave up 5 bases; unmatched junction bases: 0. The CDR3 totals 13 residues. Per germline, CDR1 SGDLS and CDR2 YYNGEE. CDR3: CASSVVAGETQYF. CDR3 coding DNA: TGTGCCAGCAGCGTAGTAGCGGGGGAGACCCAGTACTTC.

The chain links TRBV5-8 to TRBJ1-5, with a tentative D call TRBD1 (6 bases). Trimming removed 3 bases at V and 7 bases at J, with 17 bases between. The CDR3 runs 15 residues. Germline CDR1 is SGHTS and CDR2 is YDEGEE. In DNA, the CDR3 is TGTGCCAGCAGCTCACTACAGGGACCAAACCAGCCCCAGCATTTT. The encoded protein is CASSSLQGPNQPQHF.

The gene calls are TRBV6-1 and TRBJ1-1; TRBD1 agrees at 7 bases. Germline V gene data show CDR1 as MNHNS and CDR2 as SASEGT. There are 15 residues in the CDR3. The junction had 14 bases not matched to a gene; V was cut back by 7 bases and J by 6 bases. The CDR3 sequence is CASISTGTVDSEAFF. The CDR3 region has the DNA TGTGCCAGCATTTCAACCGGGACAGTCGATTCTGAAGCTTTCTTT.

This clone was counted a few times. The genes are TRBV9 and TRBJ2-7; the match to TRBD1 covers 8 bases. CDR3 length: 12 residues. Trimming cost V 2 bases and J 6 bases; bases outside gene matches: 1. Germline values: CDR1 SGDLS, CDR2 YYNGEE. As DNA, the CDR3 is TGTGCCAGCAGCGTCACAGGGGGCGAGCAGTACTTC. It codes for CASSVTGGEQYF.

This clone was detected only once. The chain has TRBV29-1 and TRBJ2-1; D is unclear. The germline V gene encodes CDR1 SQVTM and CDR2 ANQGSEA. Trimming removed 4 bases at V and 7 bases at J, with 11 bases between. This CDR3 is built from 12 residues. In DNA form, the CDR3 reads TGCAGCGTTGGCAGGAACCGAAATGAGCAGTTCTTC. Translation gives CSVGRNRNEQFF.

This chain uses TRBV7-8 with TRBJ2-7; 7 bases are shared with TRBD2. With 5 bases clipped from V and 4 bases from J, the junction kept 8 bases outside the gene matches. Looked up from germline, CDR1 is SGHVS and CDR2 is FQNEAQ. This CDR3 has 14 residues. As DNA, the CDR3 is TGTGCCAGCAGCGGCCGGGGGGAAGGTTACGAGCAGTACTTC. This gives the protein CASSGRGEGYEQYF.

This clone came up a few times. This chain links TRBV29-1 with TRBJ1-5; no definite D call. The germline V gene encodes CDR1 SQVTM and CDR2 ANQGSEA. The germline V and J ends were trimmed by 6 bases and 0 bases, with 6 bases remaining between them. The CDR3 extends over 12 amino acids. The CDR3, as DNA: TGCAGCGTGCGGGATAGCAATCAGCCCCAGCATTTT. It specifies CSVRDSNQPQHF.

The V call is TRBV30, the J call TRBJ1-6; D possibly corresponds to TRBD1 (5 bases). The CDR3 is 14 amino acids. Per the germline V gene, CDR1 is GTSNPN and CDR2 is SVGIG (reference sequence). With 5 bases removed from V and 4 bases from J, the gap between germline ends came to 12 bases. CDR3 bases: TGTGCCTGGGGGGCCTCGAATTATAATTCACCCCTCCACTTT. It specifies CAWGASNYNSPLHF.

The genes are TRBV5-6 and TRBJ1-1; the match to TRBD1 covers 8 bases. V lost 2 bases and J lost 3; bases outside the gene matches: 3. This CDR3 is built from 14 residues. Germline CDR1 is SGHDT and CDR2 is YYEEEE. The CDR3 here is CASSLGQGYTEAFF. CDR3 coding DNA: TGTGCCAGCAGCTTAGGACAGGGATACACTGAAGCTTTCTTT. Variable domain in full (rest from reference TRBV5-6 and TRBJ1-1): DAGVTQSPTHLIKTRGQQVTLRCSPKSGHDTVSWYQQALGQGPQFIFQYYEEEERQRGNFPDRFSGHQFPNYSSELNVNALLLGDSALYLCASSLGQGYTEAFFGQGTRLTVV.

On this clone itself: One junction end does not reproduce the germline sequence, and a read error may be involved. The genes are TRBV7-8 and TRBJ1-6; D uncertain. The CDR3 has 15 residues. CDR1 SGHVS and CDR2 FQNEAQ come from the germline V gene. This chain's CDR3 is CASSARSSYNSPLHF. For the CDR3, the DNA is TGTGCCAGCAGCGCGAGGAGCTCCTATAATTCACCCCTTCACTTT.

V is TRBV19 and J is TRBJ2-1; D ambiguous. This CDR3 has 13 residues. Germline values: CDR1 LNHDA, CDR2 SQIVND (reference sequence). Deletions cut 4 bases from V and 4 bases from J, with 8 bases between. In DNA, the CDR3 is TGTGCCAGTAGTAGGAAAGCGTACAATGAGCAGTTCTTC. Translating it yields CASSRKAYNEQFF.

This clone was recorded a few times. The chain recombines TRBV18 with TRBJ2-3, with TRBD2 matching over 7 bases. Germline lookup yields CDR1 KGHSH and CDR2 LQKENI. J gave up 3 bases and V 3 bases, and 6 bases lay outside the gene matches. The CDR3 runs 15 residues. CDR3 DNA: TGTGCCAGCTCACCGCAAACGGGGGGTACAGATACGCAGTATTTT. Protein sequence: CASSPQTGGTDTQYF.

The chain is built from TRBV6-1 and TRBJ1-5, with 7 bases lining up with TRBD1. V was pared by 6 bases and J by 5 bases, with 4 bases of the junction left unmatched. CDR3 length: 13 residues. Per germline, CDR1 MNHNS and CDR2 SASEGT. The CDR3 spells CASRAQGDQPQHF. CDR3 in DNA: TGTGCCAGCAGGGCTCAGGGGGATCAGCCCCAGCATTTT.

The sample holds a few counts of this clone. In nucleotides, the CDR3 is TGTGCCAGCAGTTATCGTCCAGGGGGCTCCTACAATGAGCAGTTCTTC. Translated, it gives CASSYRPGGSYNEQFF. J is TRBJ2-1 and V is TRBV6-5; 7 bases match TRBD1. Unmatched junction bases numbered 5, after V lost 3 bases and J lost 0 bases. From germline, CDR1 is MNHEY and CDR2 SVGAGI. The CDR3 loop spans 16 amino acids.

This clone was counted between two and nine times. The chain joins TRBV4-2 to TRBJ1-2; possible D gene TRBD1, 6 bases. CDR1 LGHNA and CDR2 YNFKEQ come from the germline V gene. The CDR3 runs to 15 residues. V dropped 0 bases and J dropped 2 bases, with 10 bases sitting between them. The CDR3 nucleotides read TGTGCCAGCAGCCAAGACCAGGGGAAGAACTATGGCTACACCTTC. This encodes CASSQDQGKNYGYTF.

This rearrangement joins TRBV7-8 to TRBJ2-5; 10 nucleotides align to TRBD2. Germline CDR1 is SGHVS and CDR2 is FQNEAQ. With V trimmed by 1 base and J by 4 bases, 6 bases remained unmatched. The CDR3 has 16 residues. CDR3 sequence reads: CASSLGASGGGETQYF. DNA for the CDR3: TGTGCCAGCAGCTTAGGGGCTAGCGGGGGCGGAGAGACCCAGTACTTC.

CDR3 sequence (DNA): TGTGCCATCAGTGGGACGGGGCGGGGGGGAAATGAGCAGTTCTTC. The encoded protein is CAISGTGRGGNEQFF. The chain recombines TRBV10-3 with TRBJ2-1; 9 positions match TRBD2. V lost 4 bases, J lost 7 bases, and 8 bases stayed unmatched. This CDR3 is built from 15 residues. Germline CDR1 is ENHRY and CDR2 is SYGVKD.

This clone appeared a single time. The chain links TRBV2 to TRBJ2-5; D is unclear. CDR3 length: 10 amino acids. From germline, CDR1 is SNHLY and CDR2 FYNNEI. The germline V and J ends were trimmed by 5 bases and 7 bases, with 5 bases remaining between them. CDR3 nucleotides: TGTGCCAGCAGTAGTAGGACCCAGTACTTC. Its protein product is CASSSRTQYF.

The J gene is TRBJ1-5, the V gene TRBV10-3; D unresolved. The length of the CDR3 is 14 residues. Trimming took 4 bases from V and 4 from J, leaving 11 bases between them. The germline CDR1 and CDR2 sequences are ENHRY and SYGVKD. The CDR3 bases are TGTGCCATCAGTGCAATAACGGAGAATCAGCCCCAGCATTTT. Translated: CAISAITENQPQHF.

The CDR3 DNA reads TGTGCCAGCAGCTTGCAGGATCAGCCCCAGCATTTT. Amino acid sequence: CASSLQDQPQHF. The chain carries TRBV5-6 and TRBJ1-5, with unresolved D. The germline gives CDR1 SGHDT, CDR2 YYEEEE. Trimming pared 1 base from V and 5 bases from J, leaving 4 bases between. The CDR3 sequence is 12 residues long. Drawing the rest from reference TRBV5-6 and TRBJ1-5, the complete variable domain is DAGVTQSPTHLIKTRGQQVTLRCSPKSGHDTVSWYQQALGQGPQFIFQYYEEEERQRGNFPDRFSGHQFPNYSSELNVNALLLGDSALYLCASSLQDQPQHFGDGTRLSIL.

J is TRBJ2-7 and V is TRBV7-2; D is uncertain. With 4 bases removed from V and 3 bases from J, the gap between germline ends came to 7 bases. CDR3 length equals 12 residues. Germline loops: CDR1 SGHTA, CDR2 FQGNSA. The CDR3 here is CASSSTVYEQYF. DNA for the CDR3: TGTGCCAGCAGCTCGACTGTCTACGAGCAGTACTTC. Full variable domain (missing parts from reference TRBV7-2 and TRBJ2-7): GAGVSQSPSNKVTEKGKDVELRCDPISGHTALYWYRQSLGQGLEFLIYFQGNSAPDKSGLPSDRFSAERTGGSVSTLTIQRTQQEDSAVYLCASSSTVYEQYFGPGTRLTVT.

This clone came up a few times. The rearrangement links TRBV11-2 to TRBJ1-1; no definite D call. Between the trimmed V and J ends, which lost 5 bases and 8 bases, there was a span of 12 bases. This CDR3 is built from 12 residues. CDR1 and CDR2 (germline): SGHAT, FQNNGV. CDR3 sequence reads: CASSQTDYEAFF. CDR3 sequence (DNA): TGTGCCAGCAGCCAGACCGACTACGAAGCTTTCTTT.

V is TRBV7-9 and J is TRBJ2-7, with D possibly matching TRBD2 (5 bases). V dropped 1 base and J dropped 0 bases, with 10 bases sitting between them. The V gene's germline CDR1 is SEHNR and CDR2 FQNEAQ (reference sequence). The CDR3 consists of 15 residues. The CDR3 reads CASSLGGQSSYEQYF. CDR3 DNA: TGTGCCAGCAGCTTAGGCGGGCAAAGCTCCTACGAGCAGTACTTC. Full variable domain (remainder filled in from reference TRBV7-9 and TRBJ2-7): DTGVSQNPRHKITKRGQNVTFRCDPISEHNRLYWYRQTLGQGPEFLTYFQNEAQLEKSRLLSDRFSAERPKGSFSTLEIQRTEQGDSAMYLCASSLGGQSSYEQYFGPGTRLTVT.

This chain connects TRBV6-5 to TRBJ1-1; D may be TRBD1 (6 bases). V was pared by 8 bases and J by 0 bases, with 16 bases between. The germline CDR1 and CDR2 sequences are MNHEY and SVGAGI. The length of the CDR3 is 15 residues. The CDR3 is CASASRGWLNTEAFF. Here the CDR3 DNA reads TGTGCCAGCGCTAGCAGGGGTTGGCTGAACACTGAAGCTTTCTTT.

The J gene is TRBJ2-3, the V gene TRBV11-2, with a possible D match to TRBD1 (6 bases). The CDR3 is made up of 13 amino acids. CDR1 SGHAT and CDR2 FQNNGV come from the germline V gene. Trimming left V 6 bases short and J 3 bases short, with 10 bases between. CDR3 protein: CASRTQGTDTQYF. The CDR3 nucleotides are TGTGCCAGCAGAACTCAGGGGACAGATACGCAGTATTTT.

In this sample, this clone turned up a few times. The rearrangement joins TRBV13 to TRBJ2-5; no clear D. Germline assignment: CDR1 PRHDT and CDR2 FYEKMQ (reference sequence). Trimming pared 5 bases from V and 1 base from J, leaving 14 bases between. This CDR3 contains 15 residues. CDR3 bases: TGTGCCAGCAGCCCTGAGCGACGCCGCCAAGAGACCCAGTACTTC. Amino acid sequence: CASSPERRRQETQYF.

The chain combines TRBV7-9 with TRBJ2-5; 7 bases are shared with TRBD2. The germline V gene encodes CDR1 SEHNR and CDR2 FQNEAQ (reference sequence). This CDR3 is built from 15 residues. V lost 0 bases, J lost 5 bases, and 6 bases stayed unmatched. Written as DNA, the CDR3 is TGTGCCAGCAGCTTAGCGGGGCCGCGGGGGGAGACCCAGTACTTC. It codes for CASSLAGPRGETQYF.

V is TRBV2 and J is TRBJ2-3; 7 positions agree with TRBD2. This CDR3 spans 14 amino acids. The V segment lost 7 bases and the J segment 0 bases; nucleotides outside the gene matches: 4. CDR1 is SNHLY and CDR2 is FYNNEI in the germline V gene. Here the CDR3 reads CASTRTSSTDTQYF. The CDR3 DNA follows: TGTGCCAGCACCCGGACTAGTAGCACAGATACGCAGTATTTT.

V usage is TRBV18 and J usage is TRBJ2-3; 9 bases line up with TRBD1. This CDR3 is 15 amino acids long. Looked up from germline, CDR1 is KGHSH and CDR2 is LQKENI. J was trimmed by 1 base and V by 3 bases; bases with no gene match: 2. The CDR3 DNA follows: TGTGCCAGCTCACCGGACAGGGGTGGCACAGATACGCAGTATTTT. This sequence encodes CASSPDRGGTDTQYF.

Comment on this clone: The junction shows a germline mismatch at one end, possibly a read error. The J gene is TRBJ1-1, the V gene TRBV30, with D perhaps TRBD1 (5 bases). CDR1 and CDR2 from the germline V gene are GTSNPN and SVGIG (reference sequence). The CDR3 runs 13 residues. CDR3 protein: CAWISNVGTGAFF. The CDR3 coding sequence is TGTGCCTGGATCTCCAACGTGGGGACTGGAGCTTTCTTT.